This T cell receptor (beta chain) was recovered during a study of cytotoxic CD8 clonotypes in ibrutinib-treated CLL. Points from the study as a whole: The study found clonality rose at ibrutinib response, then fell toward baseline at progression. Sampling times differed between sustained-remission and progressing patients.

For this clone: The antigen is undetermined.

Libraries were prepared by immunoSEQ multiplex PCR; TCRdb keeps only in-frame clonotypes and omits some of them. The sample lists 250,000 or so clones; 60% to 75% were seen once. This material consisted of PBMCs, taken after 24 months of ibrutinib treatment. The clonotype originates from a human donor with chronic lymphocytic leukemia.

The CDR3 DNA reads as TGTGCCAGCAGCCAAGACGTTGCGGGCAGGGCGGACGAGCAGTACTTC. Translating gives CASSQDVAGRADEQYF. The chain recombines TRBV4-2 with TRBJ2-7; D possibly matches TRBD1 or TRBD2 (5 bases each). The CDR3 spans 16 residues. CDR1 is LGHNA, CDR2 YNFKEQ, per germline. V lost 0 bases and J lost 5, with 17 bases in between.